This TCR beta chain was captured in a study of neurological immune-mediated disorders. Study-level points and caveats: The study found no CDR3 amino acid sequences shared by expanded clones across subjects, suggesting private repertoires in all groups. Falling below healthy controls, multiple sclerosis showed the least TCR clonal expansion, while HTLV-1-associated myelopathy showed the most.

cDNA was made by 5'RACE with 10-nucleotide random UMIs. Using its own MiXCR run on the 5' RACE reads, TCRdb lists one record per CDR3 protein. The table records tens of thousands of distinct CDR3 sequences, 17% of them present only once. Unsorted libraries were prepared from 2 million PBMCs held at -80 C. CDR3 length: 15 amino acids. Losses at the gene ends were 5 bases for V and 2 bases for J; bases not matched to a gene: 6. This clonotype was observed at least ten times. Its cognate antigen is unknown. The source of this sequence is a woman aged 40-49 years in good health. The rearrangement uses TRBV12-3 or TRBV12-4 and TRBJ1-3; 7 bases map to TRBD1. Sequencing used PBMCs. The CDR3 DNA sequence: TGTGCCAGCAGTCCCTCAGGGGGAGCTGGAAACACCATATATTTT. Translated: CASSPSGGAGNTIYF.